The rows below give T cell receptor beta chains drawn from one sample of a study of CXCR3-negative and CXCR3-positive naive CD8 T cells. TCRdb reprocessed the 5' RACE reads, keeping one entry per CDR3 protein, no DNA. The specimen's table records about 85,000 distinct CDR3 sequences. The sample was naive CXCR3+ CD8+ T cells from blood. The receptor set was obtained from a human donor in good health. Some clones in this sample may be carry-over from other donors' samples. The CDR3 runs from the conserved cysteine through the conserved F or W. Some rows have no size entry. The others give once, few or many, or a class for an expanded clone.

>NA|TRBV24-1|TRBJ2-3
CATSETRTADTQYF
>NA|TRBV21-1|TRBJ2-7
CASSKPNSDRTRYYEQYF
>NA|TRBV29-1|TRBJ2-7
CSPIRAAGRVPYEQYF
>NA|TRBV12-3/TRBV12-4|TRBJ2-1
CASSLGVGDNEQFF
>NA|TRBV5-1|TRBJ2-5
CASSLGDTLEETQYF
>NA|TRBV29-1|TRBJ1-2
CSVEDNYGYTF
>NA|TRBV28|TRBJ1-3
CASSLGAGRGNTMYF
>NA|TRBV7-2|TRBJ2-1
CASSLFSGSGNEQFF
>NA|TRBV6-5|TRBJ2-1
CASSYMGPGGNEQFF
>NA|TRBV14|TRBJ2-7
CASSHRDRVYEQYF
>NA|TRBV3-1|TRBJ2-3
CASSQVDLGVDTQYF
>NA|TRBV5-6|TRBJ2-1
CASSSRLAPYNEQFF
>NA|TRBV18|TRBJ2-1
CASSPPVSGRFNEQFF
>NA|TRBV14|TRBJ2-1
CASSQDPGRIYNEQFF
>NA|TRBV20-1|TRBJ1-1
CSARDQVYGSTAEDFF
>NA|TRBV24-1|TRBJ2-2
CATSDLVRERELFF
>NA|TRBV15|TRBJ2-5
CATSRNGPDRETQYF
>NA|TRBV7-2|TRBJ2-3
CASSLVGGGPGDTQYF
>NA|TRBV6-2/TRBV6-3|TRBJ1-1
CASSYSTIKGNTEAFF
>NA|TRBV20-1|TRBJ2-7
CSAFDRGTSHEQYF
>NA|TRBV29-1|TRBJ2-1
CSVEGAGTRRNEQFF
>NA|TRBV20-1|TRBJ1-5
CSASTGLNQPQHF
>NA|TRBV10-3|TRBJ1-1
CAIGGATEAFF
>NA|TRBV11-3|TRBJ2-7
CASSLSSGNEQYF
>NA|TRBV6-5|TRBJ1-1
CASSWTGGLLDTEAFF
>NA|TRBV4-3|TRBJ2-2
CASSQDRAVGELFF
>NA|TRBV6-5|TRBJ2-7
CASSYRYEQYF
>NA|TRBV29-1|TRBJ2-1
CSGRVMTREQFF
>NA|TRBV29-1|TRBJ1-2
CSAGVQGNYGYTF
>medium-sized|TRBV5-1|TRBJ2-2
CASSLNTGELFF
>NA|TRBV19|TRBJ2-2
CASTAHDASGELFF
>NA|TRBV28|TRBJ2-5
CASSPLSRETQYF
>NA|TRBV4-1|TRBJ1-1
CASSQGPGQGNTEAFF
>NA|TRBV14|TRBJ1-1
CASSQDLWNMNTEAFF
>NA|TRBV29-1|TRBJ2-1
CSVEDPQGSGQFF
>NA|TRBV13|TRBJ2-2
CASSFGTANTGELFF
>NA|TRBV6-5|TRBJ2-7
CASSYPTRTGNYEQYF
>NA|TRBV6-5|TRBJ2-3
CASSRTTGEVTDTQYF
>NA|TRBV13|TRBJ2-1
CASSAPGLASNEQFF
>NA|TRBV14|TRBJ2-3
CASNPVGGATDTQYF
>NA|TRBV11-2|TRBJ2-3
CASSLKWGGSTDTQYF
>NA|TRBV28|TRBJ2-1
CASSSRLAGGLHYNEQFF
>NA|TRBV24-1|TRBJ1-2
CATSEGPGTINYGYTF
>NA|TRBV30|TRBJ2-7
CAWSVLGEIYEQYF
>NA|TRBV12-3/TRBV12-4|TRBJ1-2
CASSSLPWDMESYTF
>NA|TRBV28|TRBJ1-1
CASSLSRAENTEAFF
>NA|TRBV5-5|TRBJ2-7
CASSLQRGPSYEQYF
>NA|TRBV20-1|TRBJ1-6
CSARDRGSSPLHF
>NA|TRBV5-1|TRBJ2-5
CASSSGRTNQETQYF
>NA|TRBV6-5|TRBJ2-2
CASSWTGGITGELFF
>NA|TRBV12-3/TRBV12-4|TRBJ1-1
CASSPRPGQAEAFF
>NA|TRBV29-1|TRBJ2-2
CSGKWEGHNTGELFF